These 6 T cell receptor beta chains share one sample of origin, sequenced in a study of response to subunit inactivated influenza vaccine. TCRdb used MiXCR to reprocess the RT-PCR reads, holding one entry per CDR3 protein. The sample shows fewer than 550,000 distinct CDR3 sequences, around 25% of them seen only once. The sample here was CD4+ T cells sorted from PBMCs, taken less than 6 days after vaccination. Receptors originate from a man aged 50 to 60 who received an inactivated influenza vaccine.

This clonotype occurred a few times. The rearrangement uses TRBV12-3 or TRBV12-4 and TRBJ2-6; D is unclear. The CDR3 length is 15 residues. V was pared by 1 base and J by 2 bases, with 6 bases between. The CDR3 here is CASSLGQAGANVLTF. CDR3 bases: TGTGCCAGCAGTTTAGGGCAAGCTGGGGCCAACGTCCTGACTTTC.

The chain couples TRBV20-1 to TRBJ2-3, with D possibly being TRBD1 (6 bases). The CDR3 totals 13 residues. CDR1 is DFQATT and CDR2 is SNEGSKA in the germline V gene (reference sequence). Trimming shortened V by 2 bases and J by 3 bases, and 9 bases separated the two germline ends. Here the CDR3 DNA reads TGCAGTGCTAGACTAACAGGGACAGATACGCAGTATTTT. It is translated as CSARLTGTDTQYF.

V is TRBV7-9 and J is TRBJ1-2, with D hard to call. This CDR3 region has 11 residues. V lost 6 bases to trimming and J lost 5 bases, with 7 bases between them. Per the germline V gene, CDR1 is SEHNR and CDR2 is FQNEAQ (reference sequence). The CDR3, as DNA: TGTGCCAGCAGGGACGTTTATGGCTACACCTTC. It translates to CASRDVYGYTF. The entire variable domain, with the rest obtained from reference TRBV7-9 and TRBJ1-2, is as follows: DTGVSQNPRHKITKRGQNVTFRCDPISEHNRLYWYRQTLGQGPEFLTYFQNEAQLEKSRLLSDRFSAERPKGSFSTLEIQRTEQGDSAMYLCASRDVYGYTFGSGTRLTVV.

The rearrangement joins TRBV6-6 to TRBJ2-7, with 8 nucleotides matching TRBD1. The CDR3 is 12 amino acids. From germline, CDR1 is MNHNY and CDR2 SVGAGI (reference sequence). Trimming at V came to 6 bases and at J to 7 bases, leaving 5 bases not matched to a gene. The CDR3 nucleotides are TGTGCCAGCAGAAACCGGGACAGGGAGCAGTACTTC. It encodes CASRNRDREQYF.

There are a few counts of this clonotype. V gene TRBV5-1 combines with J gene TRBJ2-1; 7 bases line up with TRBD2. The CDR3 totals 14 residues. CDR1 and CDR2 (germline): SGHRS, YFSETQ. Trimming at V came to 7 bases and at J to 6 bases, leaving 10 bases not matched to a gene. CDR3 in DNA: TGCGCCAGCCGAAGACTAGCAGTCATCAATGAGCAGTTCTTC. Residues: CASRRLAVINEQFF.

The rearrangement uses TRBV11-2 and TRBJ2-7; 11 positions match TRBD2. The CDR3 is 12 residues long. The junction had 4 bases not matched to a gene; V was cut back by 8 bases and J by 7 bases. From germline, CDR1 is SGHAT and CDR2 FQNNGV. CDR3 residues: CASRRLAGEQYF. In DNA, the CDR3 is TGTGCCAGCCGTCGACTAGCGGGGGAGCAGTACTTC.